Below, one TCR beta chain is given with its context. This sample was taken from a study of blood T cell repertoires in COVID-19. The overall study: In each case, the material was cDNA or gDNA derived from T cells, B-cell-depleted T cells, or PBMCs.

As originally analysed: Estimates of nucleated cell counts were drawn from the amplification of reference gene primers. Method: immunoSEQ multiplex PCR; TCRdb's copy keeps in-frame clones and lacks some. The V and J calls and clone size are taken from that table; D and trimming were inferred from the DNA. The sample consists of around 220,000 clones, 70% to 90% of them appearing once. What was sequenced was peripheral blood. The TCR comes from a middle-aged man with acute or convalescent COVID-19.

The CDR3 coding sequence is TGTGCCAGTATGGCTAGCGGGGGCCCTCAGTACTTC. Translated, it gives CASMASGGPQYF. V and J are TRBV19 and TRBJ2-5, with 10 bases fitting TRBD2. V gave up 7 bases and J gave up 11 bases; unmatched junction bases: 7. CDR1 and CDR2 from the germline V gene are LNHDA and SQIVND (reference sequence). The CDR3 totals 12 residues.